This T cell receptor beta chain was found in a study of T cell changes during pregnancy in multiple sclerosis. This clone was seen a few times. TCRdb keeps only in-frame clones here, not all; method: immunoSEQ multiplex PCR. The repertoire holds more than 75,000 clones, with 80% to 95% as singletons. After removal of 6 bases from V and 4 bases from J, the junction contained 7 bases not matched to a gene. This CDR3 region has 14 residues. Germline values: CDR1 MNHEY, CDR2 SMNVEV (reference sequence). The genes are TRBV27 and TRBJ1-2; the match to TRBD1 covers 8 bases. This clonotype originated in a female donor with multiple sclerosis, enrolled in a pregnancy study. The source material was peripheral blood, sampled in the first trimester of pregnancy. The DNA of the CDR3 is TGTGCCAGCAGGGACCGGGACAGGATCTATGGCTACACCTTC. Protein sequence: CASRDRDRIYGYTF.